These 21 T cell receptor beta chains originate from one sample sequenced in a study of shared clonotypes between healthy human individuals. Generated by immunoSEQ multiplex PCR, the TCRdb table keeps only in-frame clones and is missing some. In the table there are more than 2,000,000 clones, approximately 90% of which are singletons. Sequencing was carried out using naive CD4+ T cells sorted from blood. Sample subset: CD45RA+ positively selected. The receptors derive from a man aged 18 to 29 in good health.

CDR3: CASSPTGQGAPGEQYF. Written as DNA, the CDR3 is TGTGCCAGCTCACCAACGGGACAGGGGGCCCCGGGGGAGCAGTACTTC. This chain connects TRBV18 to TRBJ2-7, with 12 bases aligning to TRBD1. The ends lost 2 bases at V and 7 bases at J; junction bases unmatched: 9. Germline V gives CDR1 KGHSH, CDR2 LQKENI. The CDR3 spans 16 residues.

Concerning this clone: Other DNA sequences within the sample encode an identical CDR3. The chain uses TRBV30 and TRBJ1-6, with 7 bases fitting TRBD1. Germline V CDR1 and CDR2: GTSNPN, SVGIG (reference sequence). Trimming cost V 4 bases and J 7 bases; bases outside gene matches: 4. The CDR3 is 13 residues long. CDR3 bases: TGTGCCTGGACGACAGGGAACAATTCACCCCTCCACTTT. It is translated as CAWTTGNNSPLHF.

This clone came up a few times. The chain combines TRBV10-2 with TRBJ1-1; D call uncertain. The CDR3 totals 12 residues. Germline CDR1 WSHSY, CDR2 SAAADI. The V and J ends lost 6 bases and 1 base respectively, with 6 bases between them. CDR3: CASRNGNTEAFF. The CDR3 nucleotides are TGCGCCAGCAGGAACGGGAACACTGAAGCTTTCTTT.

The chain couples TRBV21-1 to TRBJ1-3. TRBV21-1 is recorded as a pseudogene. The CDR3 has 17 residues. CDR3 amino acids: CASSKERVVISGNTIYF. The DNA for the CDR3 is TGTGCCAGCAGCAAAGAGCGGGTCGTCATCAGTGGAAACACCATATATTTT.

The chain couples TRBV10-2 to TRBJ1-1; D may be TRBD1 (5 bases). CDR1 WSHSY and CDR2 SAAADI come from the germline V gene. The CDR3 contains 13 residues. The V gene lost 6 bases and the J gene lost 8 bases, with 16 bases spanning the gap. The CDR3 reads CASSPGAVPEAFF. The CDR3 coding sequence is TGCGCCAGCAGCCCCGGGGCCGTACCCGAAGCTTTCTTT.

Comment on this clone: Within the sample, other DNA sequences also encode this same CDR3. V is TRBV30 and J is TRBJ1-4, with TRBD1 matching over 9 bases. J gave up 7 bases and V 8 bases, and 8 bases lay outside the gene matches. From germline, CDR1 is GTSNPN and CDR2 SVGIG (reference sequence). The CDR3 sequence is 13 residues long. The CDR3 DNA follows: TGTGCCGGAACAGGGGGCGTAGGTGAAAAACTGTTTTTT. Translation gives CAGTGGVGEKLFF.

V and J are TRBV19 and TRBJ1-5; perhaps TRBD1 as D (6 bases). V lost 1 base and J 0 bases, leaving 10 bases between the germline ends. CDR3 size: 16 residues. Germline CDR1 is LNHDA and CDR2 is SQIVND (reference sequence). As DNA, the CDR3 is TGTGCCAGTAGTATAGCAGGGGCGAATAGCAATCAGCCCCAGCATTTT. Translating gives CASSIAGANSNQPQHF.

CDR3 loop: CASSFISPGPHNSPLHF. The DNA for the CDR3 is TGTGCCAGCAGTTTCATTTCCCCGGGACCCCATAATTCACCCCTCCACTTT. The rearrangement links TRBV27 to TRBJ1-6; TRBD1 might be the D (5 bases). With 3 bases removed from V and 5 bases from J, the gap between germline ends came to 17 bases. The germline V gene has CDR1 MNHEY and CDR2 SMNVEV (reference sequence). The CDR3 runs to 17 residues.

The CDR3 here is CASSSQTSGNTGELFF. The DNA of the CDR3 is TGTGCCAGCAGCTCACAGACTAGCGGCAACACCGGGGAGCTGTTTTTT. This rearrangement joins TRBV5-4 to TRBJ2-2; 9 bases match TRBD2. J was trimmed by 2 bases and V by 3 bases; bases with no gene match: 5. Germline loops: CDR1 SGHNT, CDR2 YYREEE (reference sequence). There are 16 residues in the CDR3.

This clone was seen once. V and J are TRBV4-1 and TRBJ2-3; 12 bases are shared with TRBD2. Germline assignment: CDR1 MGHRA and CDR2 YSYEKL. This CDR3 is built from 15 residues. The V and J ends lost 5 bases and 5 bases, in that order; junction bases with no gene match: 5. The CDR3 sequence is CASSRTSGVLDTQYF. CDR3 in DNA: TGCGCCAGCAGCAGGACTAGCGGGGTCCTAGATACGCAGTATTTT.

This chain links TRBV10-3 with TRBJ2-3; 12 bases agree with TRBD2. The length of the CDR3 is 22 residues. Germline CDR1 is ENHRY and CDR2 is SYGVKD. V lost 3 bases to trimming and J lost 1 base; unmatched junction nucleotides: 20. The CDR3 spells CAISDLRDLGLAGGRRTDTQYF. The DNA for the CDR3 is TGTGCCATCAGTGATCTTCGGGACTTGGGGCTAGCGGGAGGGCGTCGCACAGATACGCAGTATTTT.

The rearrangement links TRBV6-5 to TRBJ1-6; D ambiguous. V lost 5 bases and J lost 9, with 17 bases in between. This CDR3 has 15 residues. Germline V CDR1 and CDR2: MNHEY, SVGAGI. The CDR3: CASSSRLPGVSPLHF. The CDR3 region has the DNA TGTGCCAGCAGTAGCAGGCTTCCTGGGGTTTCACCCCTCCACTTT.

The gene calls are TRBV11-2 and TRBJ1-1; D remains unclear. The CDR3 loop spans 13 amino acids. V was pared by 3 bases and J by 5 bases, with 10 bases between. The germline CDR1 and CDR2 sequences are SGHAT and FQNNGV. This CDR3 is CASSFPAGTEAFF. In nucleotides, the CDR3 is TGTGCCAGCAGCTTCCCCGCGGGGACTGAAGCTTTCTTT.

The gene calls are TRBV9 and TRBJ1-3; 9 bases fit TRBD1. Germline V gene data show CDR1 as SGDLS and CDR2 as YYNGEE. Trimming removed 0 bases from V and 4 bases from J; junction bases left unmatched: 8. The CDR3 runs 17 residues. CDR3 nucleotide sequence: TGTGCCAGCAGCGTAGAGGGAGGCGGGACAGGGGGAAACACCATATATTTT. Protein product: CASSVEGGGTGGNTIYF. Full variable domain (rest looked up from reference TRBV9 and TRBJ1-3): DSGVTQTPKHLITATGQRVTLRCSPRSGDLSVYWYQQSLDQGLQFLIQYYNGEERAKGNILERFSAQQFPDLHSELNLSSLELGDSALYFCASSVEGGGTGGNTIYFGEGSWLTVV.

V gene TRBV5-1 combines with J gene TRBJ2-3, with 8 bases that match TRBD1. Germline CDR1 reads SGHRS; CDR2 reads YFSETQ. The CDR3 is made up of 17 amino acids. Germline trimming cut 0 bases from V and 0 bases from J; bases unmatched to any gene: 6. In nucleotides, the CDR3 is TGCGCCAGCAGCTTGGGAACAGGGGGATTGAGCACAGATACGCAGTATTTT. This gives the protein CASSLGTGGLSTDTQYF.

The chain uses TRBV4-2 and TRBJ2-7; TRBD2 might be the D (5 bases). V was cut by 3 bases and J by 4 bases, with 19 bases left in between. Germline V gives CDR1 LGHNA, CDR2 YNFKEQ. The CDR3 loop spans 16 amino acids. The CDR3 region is CASSHQKTTRLYEQYF. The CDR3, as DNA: TGTGCCAGCAGCCACCAGAAGACGACCAGACTATACGAGCAGTACTTC.

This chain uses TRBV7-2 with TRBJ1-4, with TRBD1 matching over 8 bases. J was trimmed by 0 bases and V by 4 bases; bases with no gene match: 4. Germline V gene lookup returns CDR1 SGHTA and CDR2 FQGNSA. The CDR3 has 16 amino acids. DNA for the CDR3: TGTGCCAGCAGCTCGACAGGGGTAGCAACTAATGAAAAACTGTTTTTT. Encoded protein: CASSSTGVATNEKLFF.

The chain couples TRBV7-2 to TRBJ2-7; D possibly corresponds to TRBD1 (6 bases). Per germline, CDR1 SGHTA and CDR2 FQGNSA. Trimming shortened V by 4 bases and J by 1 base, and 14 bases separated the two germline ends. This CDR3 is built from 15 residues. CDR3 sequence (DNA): TGTGCCAGCAGCTCCCCCGGGACATCGTCCTACGAGCAGTACTTC. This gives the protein CASSSPGTSSYEQYF.

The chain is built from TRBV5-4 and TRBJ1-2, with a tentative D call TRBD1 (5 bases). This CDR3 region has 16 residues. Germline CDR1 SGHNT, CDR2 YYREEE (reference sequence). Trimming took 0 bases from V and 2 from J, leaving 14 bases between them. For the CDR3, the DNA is TGTGCCAGCAGCTTGGAGGGAAATGGGGGAAACTATGGCTACACCTTC. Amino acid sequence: CASSLEGNGGNYGYTF.

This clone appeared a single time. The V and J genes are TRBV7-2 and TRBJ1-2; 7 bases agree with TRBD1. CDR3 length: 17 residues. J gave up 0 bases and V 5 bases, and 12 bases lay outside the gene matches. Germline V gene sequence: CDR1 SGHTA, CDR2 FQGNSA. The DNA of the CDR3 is TGTGCCAGCAGCCCCCGGGACAGTCATGCAACTAACTATGGCTACACCTTC. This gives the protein CASSPRDSHATNYGYTF.

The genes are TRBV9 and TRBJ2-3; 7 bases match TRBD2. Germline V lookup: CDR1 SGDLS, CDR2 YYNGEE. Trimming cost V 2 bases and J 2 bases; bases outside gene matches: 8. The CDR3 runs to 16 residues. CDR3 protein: CASSVSGGIDTDTQYF. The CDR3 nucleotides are TGTGCCAGCAGCGTTTCGGGGGGAATAGACACAGATACGCAGTATTTT.